This TCR beta chain appears in the sequencing data of a study of cytomegalovirus exposure and HLA in healthy donors. Overall study findings and caveats: Rare TCR sequences dominated, though some public TCRs recurred in many donors.

TCRdb keeps only in-frame clones here, not all; method: immunoSEQ multiplex PCR. The repertoire consists of 55,000 to 65,000 clones, with roughly 92% occurring once and the leading ten covering about 1.1%. The CDR3 totals 13 residues. The ends were cut back, 6 bases at V and 4 bases at J, with 15 bases in the middle. Germline V gives CDR1 SQVTM, CDR2 ANQGSEA. As regards this clone: Its antigen is unknown.

The sequence was collected from a man younger than 30 in good health and CMV-seronegative. Sequencing was carried out using PBMCs. V and J are TRBV29-1 and TRBJ2-5, with D possibly TRBD1 on 5 matching bases. CDR3 in amino acids: CSVPGQVGETQYF. CDR3 coding DNA: TGCAGCGTCCCAGGGCAGGTGGGAGAGACCCAGTACTTC.